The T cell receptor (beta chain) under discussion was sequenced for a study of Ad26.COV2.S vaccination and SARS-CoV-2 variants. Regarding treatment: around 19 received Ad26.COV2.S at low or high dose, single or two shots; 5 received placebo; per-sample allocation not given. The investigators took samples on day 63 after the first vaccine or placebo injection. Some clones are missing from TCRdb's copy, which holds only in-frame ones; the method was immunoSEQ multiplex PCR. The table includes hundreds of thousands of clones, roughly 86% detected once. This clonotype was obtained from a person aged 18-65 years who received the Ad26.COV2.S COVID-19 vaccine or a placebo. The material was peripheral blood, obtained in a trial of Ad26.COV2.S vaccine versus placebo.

CDR3 in DNA: TGTGCCAGCAGCCACCGACAGGTGAGCACAGATACGCAGTATTTT. Protein product: CASSHRQVSTDTQYF. The chain employs TRBV7-9 and TRBJ2-3, with a tentative D call TRBD1 (6 bases). The CDR3 is 15 residues long. Germline lookup yields CDR1 SEHNR and CDR2 FQNEAQ (reference sequence). Trimming shortened V by 5 bases and J by 0 bases, and 12 bases separated the two germline ends.